The rows below give T cell receptor beta chains drawn from one sample of a study of blood T cell repertoires in COVID-19. Some clones are missing from TCRdb's copy, which holds only in-frame ones; the method was immunoSEQ multiplex PCR. The sample has about 220,000 clones, roughly nine tenths seen once; the top ten hold 1.5% to 2%. Sample: peripheral blood. Source of these receptors: a man aged 40-55 years with active or convalescent COVID-19. Each CDR3 is given with its conserved first and last residue. A D gene is named only where the DNA matches it firmly. Clone sizes are given selectively: once, few, many, or a class where the clone is expanded.

length: 16
V: TRBV5-1
size: -
J: TRBJ2-1
D: TRBD2
DNA: TGCGCCAGCAGCTGGGGCCTAGCGGTATCCTACAATGAGCAGTTCTTC
CDR3: CASSWGLAVSYNEQFF

length: 12
V: TRBV2
size: -
J: TRBJ2-5
D: -
DNA: TGTGCCAGCAGGGGGCCCCGGGAGACCCAGTACTTC
CDR3: CASRGPRETQYF

length: 16
V: TRBV10-2
size: -
J: TRBJ2-7
D: TRBD1
DNA: TGCGCCAGCAGTAAAAATTCCGGGACAGGGACGCGCGAGCAGTACTTC
CDR3: CASSKNSGTGTREQYF

length: 14
V: TRBV2
size: once
J: TRBJ1-1
D: TRBD1
DNA: TGTGCCAGCAGTAAAGGGGACAGGGGTCTAGAAGCTTTCTTT
CDR3: CASSKGDRGLEAFF

length: 12
V: TRBV11-1
size: -
J: TRBJ2-1
D: -
DNA: TGTGCCAGCAGCTTACAGGACAATGAGCAGTTCTTC
CDR3: CASSLQDNEQFF

length: 14
V: TRBV5-1
size: -
J: TRBJ1-1
D: -
DNA: TGCGCCAGCAGCTTGGGAGACACTCCCACTGAAGCTTTCTTT
CDR3: CASSLGDTPTEAFF

length: 13
V: TRBV5-6
size: -
J: TRBJ1-1
D: TRBD1
DNA: TGTGCCAGCAAGGAACAGGGGGGCACTGAAGCTTTCTTT
CDR3: CASKEQGGTEAFF

length: 15
V: TRBV2
size: once
J: TRBJ1-5
D: -
DNA: TGTGCCAGCAGTTCGGACAGAGTCGTCAATCAGCCCCAGCATTTT
CDR3: CASSSDRVVNQPQHF

length: 16
V: TRBV7-9
size: -
J: TRBJ1-2
D: -
DNA: TGTGCCAGCAGCTCACCCCCGCCGGGAACTAACTATGGCTACACCTTC
CDR3: CASSSPPPGTNYGYTF

length: 16
V: TRBV10-1
size: few
J: TRBJ2-3
D: TRBD2
DNA: TGCGCCACCCGTGACCAGACTAGCGGGGGCCCAGATACGCAGTATTTT
CDR3: CATRDQTSGGPDTQYF

length: 17
V: TRBV7-6
size: -
J: TRBJ1-3
D: TRBD1
DNA: TGTGCCAGCAGCAAGTGGGGACAGGGACGTTCTGGAAACACCATATATTTT
CDR3: CASSKWGQGRSGNTIYF

length: 16
V: TRBV28
size: -
J: TRBJ1-2
D: TRBD1
DNA: TGTGCCAGCAGCTTGGGACAGGGCTCATTTAACTATGGCTACACCTTC
CDR3: CASSLGQGSFNYGYTF

length: 14
V: TRBV7-3
size: -
J: TRBJ1-2
D: TRBD1
DNA: TGTGCCAGCAGCTTAGCACAGGGGGCGGATGGCTACACCTTC
CDR3: CASSLAQGADGYTF

length: 13
V: TRBV19
size: -
J: TRBJ2-2
D: -
DNA: TGTGCCAGTAGTATCCCTCCCACCGGGGAGCTGTTTTTT
CDR3: CASSIPPTGELFF

length: 16
V: TRBV7-2
size: -
J: TRBJ1-1
D: -
DNA: TGTGCCAGCAGCTTAGTCCGGGGACTACCAAACACTGAAGCTTTCTTT
CDR3: CASSLVRGLPNTEAFF

length: 13
V: TRBV5-1
size: -
J: TRBJ1-4
D: -
DNA: TGCGCCAGCAGCTCGACAGAGAATGAAAAACTGTTTTTT
CDR3: CASSSTENEKLFF

length: 15
V: TRBV11-2
size: once
J: TRBJ2-7
D: TRBD1
DNA: TGTGCCAGCAGCTCACTGACCGGGACAGGGAACGAGCAGTACTTC
CDR3: CASSSLTGTGNEQYF

length: 14
V: TRBV18
size: -
J: TRBJ1-3
D: -
DNA: TGTGCCAGCTCACTTCAGGGAGGAGGAAACACCATATATTTT
CDR3: CASSLQGGGNTIYF

length: 12
V: TRBV27
size: -
J: TRBJ1-2
D: TRBD1
DNA: TGTGCCAGCAGCCGGACAGGGCAGGGCTACACCTTC
CDR3: CASSRTGQGYTF

length: 14
V: TRBV7-9
size: many
J: TRBJ1-2
D: TRBD1
DNA: TGTGCCAGCAGCCCGACAGGGACAAACTATGGCTACACCTTC
CDR3: CASSPTGTNYGYTF

length: 17
V: TRBV7-8
size: -
J: TRBJ1-1
D: TRBD1
DNA: TGTGCCAGCAGCTTCAATCCGGGACAGGAAACGGACACTGAAGCTTTCTTT
CDR3: CASSFNPGQETDTEAFF

length: 14
V: TRBV19
size: -
J: TRBJ2-7
D: TRBD1
DNA: TGTGCCAGTAGTAAGACAGGGAACCCCTACGAGCAGTACTTC
CDR3: CASSKTGNPYEQYF

length: 15
V: TRBV19
size: -
J: TRBJ1-3
D: -
DNA: TGTGCCAGTAGTATAGAAAAAGGGGCTGGAAACACCATATATTTT
CDR3: CASSIEKGAGNTIYF

length: 12
V: TRBV12-3/TRBV12-4
size: -
J: TRBJ2-7
D: TRBD2
DNA: TGTGCCAGCAGCCCCGGACTAGCGGAGGAGTACTTC
CDR3: CASSPGLAEEYF

length: 15
V: TRBV2
size: once
J: TRBJ1-2
D: TRBD1
DNA: TGTGCCAGCAGTGAAGTAGAGGGGGCGGTCTATGGCTACACCTTC
CDR3: CASSEVEGAVYGYTF

length: 15
V: TRBV9
size: once
J: TRBJ2-1
D: -
DNA: TGTGCCAGCAGCGCGCCGCGGGGCGGCGCGGATGAGCAGTTCTTC
CDR3: CASSAPRGGADEQFF

length: 14
V: TRBV20-1
size: -
J: TRBJ2-1
D: -
DNA: TGCAGTGCTAGTTCCCCCGGGTTGAACGATGAGCAGTTCTTC
CDR3: CSASSPGLNDEQFF

length: 13
V: TRBV19
size: -
J: TRBJ1-1
D: -
DNA: TGTGCCAGTAGTTCGTCCTACTTCACTGAAGCTTTCTTT
CDR3: CASSSSYFTEAFF

length: 15
V: TRBV5-4
size: -
J: TRBJ2-5
D: -
DNA: TGTGCCAGCAGCCCCCCCTTGGCGGGGGCAGAGACCCAGTACTTC
CDR3: CASSPPLAGAETQYF

length: 14
V: TRBV7-9
size: -
J: TRBJ1-5
D: TRBD1
DNA: TGTGCCAGCAGCTTGGGACAGAGCAATCAGCCCCAGCATTTT
CDR3: CASSLGQSNQPQHF

length: 13
V: TRBV28
size: few
J: TRBJ1-3
D: -
DNA: TGTGCGGGGGGTCCCAGCTCTGGAAACACCATATATTTT
CDR3: CAGGPSSGNTIYF

length: 15
V: TRBV7-3
size: -
J: TRBJ2-3
D: -
DNA: TGTGCCAGCAGCTTAGGGCAGGGCAGCACAGATACGCAGTATTTT
CDR3: CASSLGQGSTDTQYF

length: 14
V: TRBV19
size: -
J: TRBJ1-1
D: -
DNA: TGTGCCAGTAAACAGGGTTTCGGGAACACTGAAGCTTTCTTT
CDR3: CASKQGFGNTEAFF

length: 13
V: TRBV12-3/TRBV12-4
size: -
J: TRBJ1-5
D: -
DNA: TGTGCCAGCAGCGGGTTCCTGAATCAGCCCCAGCATTTT
CDR3: CASSGFLNQPQHF

length: 15
V: TRBV28
size: -
J: TRBJ1-6
D: -
DNA: TGTGCCAGCAGTGTTGGTGGCCAAGATAATTCACCCCTCCACTTT
CDR3: CASSVGGQDNSPLHF

length: 16
V: TRBV19
size: -
J: TRBJ1-5
D: -
DNA: TGTGCCAGTAGTATTGACAGAATATATAGCAATCAGCCCCAGCATTTT
CDR3: CASSIDRIYSNQPQHF

length: 15
V: TRBV3-1/TRBV3-2
size: -
J: TRBJ1-3
D: TRBD1
DNA: TGTGCCAGCAGCCAAGATAGACAGGGCGGAAACACCATATATTTT
CDR3: CASSQDRQGGNTIYF

length: 13
V: TRBV28
size: -
J: TRBJ1-1
D: TRBD1
DNA: TGTGCCAGCACAGACAGGGTAAACACTGAAGCTTTCTTT
CDR3: CASTDRVNTEAFF

length: 16
V: TRBV3-1/TRBV3-2
size: -
J: TRBJ2-1
D: -
DNA: TGTGCCAGCAGCCAATTAGGGCTAGCCTTGGGGAATGAGCAGTTCTTC
CDR3: CASSQLGLALGNEQFF

length: 16
V: TRBV28
size: -
J: TRBJ2-1
D: TRBD2
DNA: TGTGCCAAGGGACGGGAGGGGATCTGCTCCTACAATGAGCAGTTCTTC
CDR3: CAKGREGICSYNEQFF

length: 14
V: TRBV6-1
size: once
J: TRBJ1-1
D: -
DNA: TGTGCCAGCAGTGAACACAGGCGGAACACTGAAGCTTTCTTT
CDR3: CASSEHRRNTEAFF

length: 14
V: TRBV30
size: -
J: TRBJ2-3
D: TRBD1
DNA: TGTGCCTGGAGTGTAGGGGGCCGCACAGATACGCAGTATTTT
CDR3: CAWSVGGRTDTQYF

length: 13
V: TRBV5-1
size: -
J: TRBJ1-2
D: -
DNA: TGCGCCAGCAGCCGTACAGATGTTGAGGGCTACACCTTC
CDR3: CASSRTDVEGYTF

length: 16
V: TRBV5-3
size: once
J: TRBJ1-2
D: TRBD1
DNA: TGTGCCAGAAGCTTGCTGACAGGGGAGGAGAACTATGGCTACACCTTC
CDR3: CARSLLTGEENYGYTF

length: 13
V: TRBV18
size: -
J: TRBJ2-7
D: -
DNA: TGTGCCAGCTCACCGACAGCTTCCTACGAGCAGTACTTC
CDR3: CASSPTASYEQYF

length: 17
V: TRBV5-1
size: once
J: TRBJ2-3
D: TRBD2
DNA: TGCGCCAGCAGCTTCGGACTAGCGGGGGTCCCCCCAGATACGCAGTATTTT
CDR3: CASSFGLAGVPPDTQYF

length: 14
V: TRBV9
size: -
J: TRBJ2-7
D: TRBD2
DNA: TGTGCCAGCAGCGCCCGGGGGGGGCTCTACGAGCAGTACTTC
CDR3: CASSARGGLYEQYF

length: 17
V: TRBV5-4
size: -
J: TRBJ2-5
D: -
DNA: TGTGCCAGCAGCCAGAAATCGGACATGGGGATTAATGGGACCCAGTACTTC
CDR3: CASSQKSDMGINGTQYF

length: 13
V: TRBV28
size: -
J: TRBJ2-4
D: -
DNA: TGTGCCAGCAAGGGGGGGCTGGGAAACATTCAGTACTTC
CDR3: CASKGGLGNIQYF